Presented here are 23 T cell receptor beta chains from one specimen sequenced in a study of blood T cells in healthy people across ages. The use of a sample-barcoded 5' primer and a J-beta primer mix characterized a second PCR of 7 to 11 cycles. TCRdb analysed the 5' RACE reads with MiXCR anew, one entry per CDR3 protein. The sample includes over 600,000 distinct CDR3 sequences, about 61% of them seen just once. The sequenced material came from blood. The source is a man between 40 and 49 years old in good health.

This clonotype was seen just once. V is TRBV5-4 and J is TRBJ2-5; D might be TRBD1 or TRBD2, each matching 6 bases. V was shortened by 0 bases and J by 1 base, with 13 bases between the two germline ends. Germline assignment: CDR1 SGHNT and CDR2 YYREEE (reference sequence). The CDR3 consists of 16 residues. CDR3 protein: CASSLAPGAPQETQYF. CDR3 nucleotides: TGTGCCAGCAGCTTGGCCCCGGGGGCGCCCCAAGAGACCCAGTACTTC.

V gene TRBV2 combines with J gene TRBJ2-6, with D possibly TRBD2 on 5 matching bases. Between the trimmed V and J ends, which lost 6 bases and 2 bases, there was a span of 11 bases. The CDR3 runs 15 residues. The germline V gene has CDR1 SNHLY and CDR2 FYNNEI. DNA of the CDR3: TGTGCCAGCAGCTTACTAGTGACTGGGGCCAACGTCCTGACTTTC. Protein sequence: CASSLLVTGANVLTF.

This chain uses TRBV5-6 with TRBJ2-7; perhaps TRBD2 as D (7 bases). This CDR3 is 14 amino acids long. The germline gives CDR1 SGHDT, CDR2 YYEEEE. Between the trimmed V and J ends, which lost 4 bases and 7 bases, there was a span of 18 bases. CDR3 nucleotides: TGTGCCAGCAGCCCCCATGGCGGGGGCGGTGAGCAGTACTTC. Translating gives CASSPHGGGGEQYF.

In its sample, this clonotype was seen a few times. The chain has TRBV28 and TRBJ2-7, with 7 nucleotides matching TRBD2. The germline gives CDR1 MDHEN, CDR2 SYDVKM. The junction had 6 bases not matched to a gene; V was cut back by 6 bases and J by 1 base. There are 14 residues in the CDR3. The CDR3 region is CASRVAGGSYEQYF. The DNA for the CDR3 is TGTGCCAGCAGAGTGGCCGGGGGGTCCTACGAGCAGTACTTC.

The genes are TRBV19 and TRBJ2-1, with D possibly matching TRBD2 (5 bases). Deletions cut 8 bases from V and 15 bases from J, with 17 bases between. CDR1 is LNHDA and CDR2 is SQIVND in the germline V gene (reference sequence). The CDR3 extends over 11 amino acids. The CDR3 DNA reads as TGTGCCAGTTTCAGAGGCGGGCGAGGGTTCTTC. The encoded protein is CASFRGGRGFF.

V gene TRBV2 combines with J gene TRBJ1-1; D call uncertain. Trimming cost V 11 bases and J 0 bases, with 13 bases left between them. In germline, CDR1 is SNHLY, CDR2 FYNNEI. The CDR3 consists of 13 residues. The CDR3: CAGRRLMNTEAFF. The CDR3 DNA sequence: TGTGCCGGACGCAGACTCATGAACACTGAAGCTTTCTTT.

This clonotype was picked up a small number of times. This rearrangement joins TRBV4-2 to TRBJ1-4; unclear D gene. Per germline, CDR1 LGHNA and CDR2 YNFKEQ. The CDR3 consists of 13 residues. The V and J ends lost 0 bases and 1 base respectively, with 0 bases between them. Here the CDR3 reads CASSQETNEKLFF. For the CDR3, the DNA is TGTGCCAGCAGCCAAGAAACTAATGAAAAACTGTTTTTT.

The table lists this clonotype with a few counts. This chain joins TRBV7-6 and TRBJ2-3; D unresolved. The CDR3 is 14 residues long. The germline V gene has CDR1 SGHVS and CDR2 FNYEAQ. Trimming took 0 bases from V and 0 from J, leaving 4 bases between them. The CDR3 DNA follows: TGTGCCAGCAGCTTAGCGTTGAGCACAGATACGCAGTATTTT. Protein product: CASSLALSTDTQYF.

A word on this clonotype: The junction and the germline gene differ at one end; a read error may be behind it. This chain links TRBV24-1 with TRBJ2-5; D gene unclear. The CDR3 has 14 residues. CDR1 and CDR2 from the germline V gene are KGHDR and SFDVKD. This chain's CDR3 is CATSDLLDQETQYF. In nucleotides, the CDR3 is TGTGCCACCAGTGATTTATTGGACCAGGAGACCCAGTACTTC.

V usage is TRBV5-1 and J usage is TRBJ2-2; 7 positions agree with TRBD2. V dropped 0 bases and J dropped 6; count of bases not matched to a gene: 5. The CDR3 runs 15 residues. Germline CDR1 reads SGHRS; CDR2 reads YFSETQ. CDR3 region: CASSLGEGRSGELFF. The CDR3 DNA reads as TGCGCCAGCAGCTTGGGGGAGGGAAGATCCGGGGAGCTGTTTTTT.

This clonotype occurred a few times. V usage is TRBV20-1 and J usage is TRBJ2-3; no clear D. V gave up 2 bases and J gave up 2 bases, with 11 bases separating them. The germline gives CDR1 DFQATT, CDR2 SNEGSKA (reference sequence). The CDR3 spans 14 residues. The CDR3 protein is CSARSQTYTDTQYF. The CDR3 bases are TGCAGTGCTAGAAGTCAGACTTACACAGATACGCAGTATTTT.

In its sample, this clonotype was seen a few times. The genes are TRBV20-1 and TRBJ2-3; TRBD2 matches at 7 bases. Germline V gives CDR1 DFQATT, CDR2 SNEGSKA (reference sequence). The CDR3 consists of 13 residues. Trimming at V came to 1 base and at J to 7 bases, leaving 5 bases not matched to a gene. The CDR3 DNA follows: TGCAGTGCTAGAGTTTCAGCGGGGCATACGCAGTATTTT. Its protein product is CSARVSAGHTQYF.

This chain joins TRBV20-1 and TRBJ2-5; 8 bases align to TRBD2. The CDR3 runs 16 residues. J was trimmed by 7 bases and V by 1 base; bases with no gene match: 14. Germline loops: CDR1 DFQATT, CDR2 SNEGSKA (reference sequence). Here the CDR3 reads CSARVLGTRIQGTQYF. CDR3 DNA: TGCAGTGCTAGAGTCTTAGGGACTAGAATCCAGGGGACCCAGTACTTC.

The chain carries TRBV5-6 and TRBJ2-5; the D gene could be TRBD1 or TRBD2 (6 bases each). The CDR3 totals 16 residues. V lost 2 bases and J lost 3, with 17 bases in between. Germline assignment: CDR1 SGHDT and CDR2 YYEEEE. CDR3 residues: CASSFNLRGGEETQYF. The CDR3 coding sequence is TGTGCCAGCAGCTTCAACCTCAGGGGAGGAGAAGAGACCCAGTACTTC.

The chain uses TRBV13 and TRBJ2-1; 9 positions match TRBD1. The CDR3 consists of 16 residues. V shed 2 bases, J shed 1 base, and the junction held 3 bases outside the gene matches. CDR1 and CDR2 (germline): PRHDT, FYEKMQ (reference sequence). The CDR3 sequence is CASSLLGQGSYNEQFF. CDR3 bases: TGTGCCAGCAGCTTATTGGGACAGGGATCCTACAATGAGCAGTTCTTC.

This CDR3 is CASSYTGSSGANVLTF. The CDR3 DNA is TGTGCCAGCAGCTACACGGGTAGCTCTGGGGCCAACGTCCTGACTTTC. The chain carries TRBV9 and TRBJ2-6; D gene unclear. CDR3 length: 16 residues. The V end lost 4 bases, the J end lost 0 bases, and 11 bases lay between the germline ends. The germline V gene has CDR1 SGDLS and CDR2 YYNGEE.

CDR3 amino acids: CASSMTGTGLGEQFF. The CDR3 nucleotides read TGTGCCAGCAGCATGACCGGGACAGGGTTAGGTGAGCAGTTCTTC. The rearrangement links TRBV13 to TRBJ2-1, with 9 bases lining up with TRBD1. V gave up 5 bases and J gave up 9 bases; unmatched junction bases: 11. This CDR3 has 15 residues. Germline V gene lookup returns CDR1 PRHDT and CDR2 FYEKMQ (reference sequence).

This clonotype has a handful of counts. The V and J genes are TRBV6-2 or TRBV6-3 and TRBJ2-1; 9 bases are shared with TRBD2. CDR1 is MNHEY and CDR2 is SVGEGT in the germline V gene. V gave up 4 bases and J gave up 7 bases; unmatched junction bases: 5. There are 14 residues in the CDR3. This CDR3 is CASSSSGRRNEQFF. In DNA, the CDR3 is TGTGCCAGCAGTTCCAGCGGGAGGAGGAATGAGCAGTTCTTC.

This clonotype has just a few counts. V gene TRBV4-2 combines with J gene TRBJ2-3; D call uncertain. The germline CDR1 and CDR2 sequences are LGHNA and YNFKEQ. V was trimmed by 0 bases and J by 6 bases, leaving 7 bases between them. CDR3 length equals 13 residues. CDR3 in DNA: TGTGCCAGCAGCCAAGATCCGAGGGATACGCAGTATTTT. It is translated as CASSQDPRDTQYF.

V and J are TRBV12-3 or TRBV12-4 and TRBJ2-3; 8 nucleotides agree with TRBD1. This CDR3 is 13 amino acids long. V lost 7 bases, J lost 5 bases, and 5 bases stayed unmatched. The CDR3 here is CASNQGARDTQYF. CDR3 DNA sequence: TGTGCCAGCAACCAGGGGGCTAGAGATACGCAGTATTTT.

In its sample, this clonotype was seen a few times. V gene TRBV5-1 combines with J gene TRBJ2-5; TRBD2 matches at 13 bases. The CDR3 contains 16 residues. Per germline, CDR1 SGHRS and CDR2 YFSETQ. Unmatched junction bases numbered 6, after V lost 4 bases and J lost 3 bases. The CDR3 DNA sequence: TGCGCCAGCAGCACTGGACTAGCGGGAGCGGAAGAGACCCAGTACTTC. This gives the protein CASSTGLAGAEETQYF.

The chain carries TRBV3-1 and TRBJ1-2; D remains unclear. This CDR3 region has 12 residues. V gave up 3 bases and J gave up 8 bases, with 10 bases separating them. The germline gives CDR1 LGHDT, CDR2 YNNKEL (reference sequence). The CDR3 nucleotides are TGTGCCAGCAGCCATGGGCAGGAGGGCTACACCTTC. Translating it yields CASSHGQEGYTF.

CDR3: CASSTGQAAIRYEQYF. Here the CDR3 DNA reads TGTGCCAGCAGTACTGGACAGGCAGCTATTAGGTACGAGCAGTACTTC. The V gene is TRBV6-5, the J gene TRBJ2-5; TRBD1 matches at 7 bases. The DNA matches TRBJ2-7 better at its end, which makes the J call doubtful. The germline gives CDR1 MNHEY, CDR2 SVGAGI. The CDR3 totals 16 residues.